This T cell receptor (beta chain) was obtained from a study of blood T cell repertoires in COVID-19. Study at large: The study drew acute and convalescent COVID-19 samples from the United States, Italy and Spain.

The junction had 5 bases not matched to a gene; V was cut back by 1 base and J by 8 bases. The CDR3 runs to 15 residues. Per germline, CDR1 SEHNR and CDR2 FQNEAQ (reference sequence). TCRdb's table, derived via immunoSEQ multiplex PCR, lists solely in-frame clones and lacks some. The sample records around 250,000 clones, roughly 84% being singletons. The receptor comes from a human donor in a cohort sampled during active COVID-19. The V call is TRBV7-9, the J call TRBJ1-4, with 9 bases identical to TRBD1. What was sequenced was peripheral blood. CDR3 sequence: CASSLVDRGKEKLFF. The CDR3 nucleotides read TGTGCCAGCAGCTTAGTGGACAGGGGAAAAGAAAAACTGTTTTTT.